This T cell receptor (beta chain) was sequenced for a study of CD8+CD57+ T cells in acquired aplastic anemia. Study conclusions and caveats: Patient and control CD8+ Simpson's diversity was not significantly different.

Patients included in sequencing had previously demonstrated CD8+CD57+ cell expansion by flow cytometry. Every patient presented with severe acquired aplastic anemia. Among the patients, none had received any therapy at the time of blood sampling. Comment on this clonotype: Its antigen is still unknown.

V was pared by 6 bases and J by 8 bases, with 8 bases of the junction left unmatched. The CDR3 extends over 14 amino acids. CDR1 is LNHDA, CDR2 SQIVND, per germline (reference sequence). Genomic DNA, the template, was used for profiling of the TCR beta VDJ and CDR3. TCRdb used MiXCR to reprocess the reads, holding one entry per CDR3 protein. The repertoire consists of more than 150,000 distinct CDR3 sequences, with 45% to 60% occurring once and the leading ten covering 10% to 15%. The TCR originated in a human donor with aplastic anemia. V and J are TRBV19 and TRBJ2-1; 9 bases line up with TRBD1. Sequences were obtained from sorted CD4+, CD8+, or CD8+CD57+ T cells (not recorded which) from PBMCs. CDR3 residues: CASSPGTGIYEQFF. The CDR3 coding sequence is TGTGCCAGTAGCCCCGGGACAGGGATCTATGAGCAGTTCTTC.